The next 25 T cell receptor beta chains were all read from a single sample in a study of T cells in localized non-small cell lung cancer. Method: immunoSEQ multiplex PCR; TCRdb's copy keeps in-frame clones and lacks some. Seen here are 90,000 or so clones, over 80% observed once, and the top ten hold about 16%. Sequenced material: peripheral blood, taken before any cancer treatment. These TCRs come from a man aged 40 to 69 with stage I squamous cell lung carcinoma.

This chain connects TRBV27 to TRBJ2-3, with 7 bases identical to TRBD2. CDR3 size: 15 residues. CDR1 is MNHEY, CDR2 SMNVEV, per germline (reference sequence). Trimming removed 3 bases from V and 4 bases from J; junction bases left unmatched: 7. CDR3 nucleotides: TGTGCCAGCAGTTTTGCGGGGGAACGGCCAGATACGCAGTATTTT. This translates into CASSFAGERPDTQYF.

The chain uses TRBV12-5 and TRBJ1-1, with D tentatively TRBD1 (5 bases). Germline V gene lookup returns CDR1 LGHNT and CDR2 FRNRAP. Trimming removed 6 bases at V and 0 bases at J, with 17 bases between. The CDR3 covers 16 residues. The CDR3 DNA reads TGTGCTAGTGGCCTTGGGAGGGGCGGAGTGAACACTGAAGCTTTCTTT. Translating it yields CASGLGRGGVNTEAFF.

This chain links TRBV5-1 with TRBJ2-7; D perhaps matches TRBD1 (6 bases). CDR1 and CDR2 (germline): SGHRS, YFSETQ. The CDR3 runs to 16 residues. V shed 0 bases and J shed 2 bases, with 15 bases lying between them. CDR3 residues: CASSLGGSTGTYEQYF. The CDR3 nucleotides are TGCGCCAGCAGCTTGGGGGGGTCAACAGGGACCTACGAGCAGTACTTC.

The genes are TRBV7-6 and TRBJ2-5; D gene unclear. V was clipped by 2 bases and J by 4 bases, with 2 bases between them. Germline V gives CDR1 SGHVS, CDR2 FNYEAQ. CDR3 length: 11 residues. The CDR3 protein is CASSLLETQYF. The CDR3 DNA reads TGTGCCAGCAGCTTATTAGAGACCCAGTACTTC.

J is TRBJ2-4 and V is TRBV7-8; perhaps TRBD1 as D (5 bases). This CDR3 comprises 12 residues. With 1 base removed from V and 13 bases from J, the gap between germline ends came to 11 bases. Per germline, CDR1 SGHVS and CDR2 FQNEAQ. The DNA for the CDR3 is TGTGCCAGCAGCTTAGTACTGACAGACCAGTACTTC. Protein: CASSLVLTDQYF.

The chain links TRBV7-8 to TRBJ2-3; 9 bases match TRBD1. This CDR3 spans 18 amino acids. The J segment lost 7 bases and the V segment lost 1 base, leaving 15 bases of the junction unmatched. From germline, CDR1 is SGHVS and CDR2 FQNEAQ. The CDR3 reads CASSLVWTGTGNINTQYF. The CDR3 region has the DNA TGTGCCAGCAGCTTAGTGTGGACCGGGACAGGGAATATAAATACGCAGTATTTT.

The chain has TRBV5-1 and TRBJ2-2; 10 bases fit TRBD1. With V trimmed by 4 bases and J by 1 base, 7 bases remained unmatched. CDR1 SGHRS and CDR2 YFSETQ come from the germline V gene. This CDR3 contains 17 residues. CDR3 in DNA: TGCGCCAGCAGCCCAGGGACAGGGGTGGGGAACACCGGGGAGCTGTTTTTT. As protein: CASSPGTGVGNTGELFF.

The chain is built from TRBV5-5 and TRBJ1-2, with D perhaps TRBD1 (5 bases). Trimming removed 3 bases from V and 0 bases from J, with 12 bases in between. Germline CDR1 and CDR2: SGHKS and YYEKEE (reference sequence). This CDR3 comprises 15 residues. CDR3 protein: CASSSTGTPNYGYTF. The CDR3, as DNA: TGTGCCAGCAGCTCAACCGGGACGCCTAACTATGGCTACACCTTC.

V gene TRBV7-3 combines with J gene TRBJ2-1, with D perhaps TRBD1 (6 bases). The CDR3 is made up of 15 amino acids. The ends were cut back, 1 base at V and 6 bases at J, with 13 bases in the middle. The germline V gene has CDR1 SGHTA and CDR2 FQGTGA. In DNA form, the CDR3 reads TGTGCCAGCAGCTTAAATGTCCAGGGGACCAATGAGCAGTTCTTC. Translation gives CASSLNVQGTNEQFF.

A remark on this clone: Other DNA sequences from this sample encode an identical CDR3 as well. This chain connects TRBV6-5 to TRBJ1-6, with a tentative D call TRBD1 (6 bases). The length of the CDR3 is 15 residues. Between the trimmed V and J ends, which lost 6 bases and 9 bases, there was a span of 18 bases. Germline V gene lookup returns CDR1 MNHEY and CDR2 SVGAGI. For the CDR3, the DNA is TGTGCCAGCAGACCAGAGGGGGGCTTAGGTTCACCCCTCCACTTT. It codes for CASRPEGGLGSPLHF.

V is TRBV6-1 and J is TRBJ2-3; 9 bases map to TRBD2. The CDR3 spans 14 residues. CDR1 is MNHNS and CDR2 is SASEGT in the germline V gene. V lost 6 bases to trimming and J lost 13 bases; unmatched junction nucleotides: 14. The CDR3 DNA is TGTGCCAGCAGCGTAACAGACCCTGCTAGCGGGGAGTATTTT. Its translation is CASSVTDPASGEYF.

This clone was detected once. The J gene is TRBJ2-7, the V gene TRBV5-1; TRBD2 aligns across 7 bases. V lost 4 bases and J lost 6; bases outside the gene matches: 7. Germline V gives CDR1 SGHRS, CDR2 YFSETQ. This CDR3 has 13 residues. DNA of the CDR3: TGCGCCAGCAGCCCCGTGGGGGGGTTCGAGCAGTACTTC. Translated, it gives CASSPVGGFEQYF.

The V call is TRBV28, the J call TRBJ1-6, with TRBD1 matching 8 bases. With V trimmed by 7 bases and J by 7 bases, 6 bases remained unmatched. Germline V lookup: CDR1 MDHEN, CDR2 SYDVKM. CDR3 length: 14 amino acids. For the CDR3, the DNA is TGTGCCAGCAACATCCGACAGGGGAATTCACCCCTCCACTTT. This codes for CASNIRQGNSPLHF. Supplemented by reference TRBV28 and TRBJ1-6, the full variable domain reads DVKVTQSSRYLVKRTGEKVFLECVQDMDHENMFWYRQDPGLGLRLIYFSYDVKMKEKGDIPEGYSVSREKKERFSLILESASTNQTSMYLCASNIRQGNSPLHFGNGTRLTVT.

J is TRBJ1-6 and V is TRBV7-9; D is ambiguous. V was shortened by 3 bases and J by 7 bases, with 16 bases between the two germline ends. Germline V gene lookup returns CDR1 SEHNR and CDR2 FQNEAQ (reference sequence). The CDR3 has 16 residues. CDR3 coding DNA: TGTGCCAGCAGCTTGCGTCTGGGGTTAAGGAATTCACCCCTCCACTTT. Amino acid sequence: CASSLRLGLRNSPLHF.

V and J are TRBV7-2 and TRBJ1-5; D possibly corresponds to TRBD1 (5 bases). Germline V gene lookup returns CDR1 SGHTA and CDR2 FQGNSA. V shed 5 bases and J shed 4 bases, with 9 bases lying between them. The CDR3 covers 13 residues. The CDR3 coding sequence is TGTGCCAGCAGCGGATGGGGGAATCAGCCCCAGCATTTT. Its translation: CASSGWGNQPQHF.

The V call is TRBV2, the J call TRBJ2-2; D possibly matches TRBD1 or TRBD2 (5 bases each). CDR1 and CDR2 from the germline V gene are SNHLY and FYNNEI. The CDR3 covers 14 residues. V gave up 3 bases and J gave up 4 bases, with 9 bases separating them. The CDR3 loop reads CASSESGRTGELFF. CDR3 bases: TGTGCCAGCAGTGAGTCGGGACGCACCGGGGAGCTGTTTTTT.

The chain links TRBV7-9 to TRBJ1-2; tentative D call: TRBD1 (6 bases). CDR1 SEHNR and CDR2 FQNEAQ come from the germline V gene (reference sequence). CDR3 size: 15 residues. V dropped 4 bases and J dropped 4 bases, with 16 bases sitting between them. The chain's CDR3 is CASSSYRDAGYGYTF. As DNA, the CDR3 is TGTGCCAGCAGCTCTTACAGGGACGCGGGCTATGGCTACACCTTC. The variable domain in full, with the rest retrieved from reference TRBV7-9 and TRBJ1-2, is DTGVSQNPRHKITKRGQNVTFRCDPISEHNRLYWYRQTLGQGPEFLTYFQNEAQLEKSRLLSDRFSAERPKGSFSTLEIQRTEQGDSAMYLCASSSYRDAGYGYTFGSGTRLTVV.

The chain employs TRBV18 and TRBJ1-2; tentative D call: TRBD1 (6 bases). V was pared by 3 bases and J by 4 bases, with 9 bases between. Germline CDR1 reads KGHSH; CDR2 reads LQKENI. This CDR3 comprises 13 residues. The CDR3 DNA is TGTGCCAGCTCACCGGACAGCCTCTATGGCTACACCTTC. It codes for CASSPDSLYGYTF.

The gene calls are TRBV19 and TRBJ2-2; D uncertain. This CDR3 has 15 amino acids. Germline CDR1 LNHDA, CDR2 SQIVND (reference sequence). V was shortened by 7 bases and J by 0 bases, with 12 bases between the two germline ends. The CDR3 protein is CASKGSNANTGELFF. The CDR3, as DNA: TGTGCCAGTAAAGGAAGCAACGCGAACACCGGGGAGCTGTTTTTT.

The rearrangement joins TRBV6-1 to TRBJ1-4; TRBD1 agrees at 7 bases. Per the germline V gene, CDR1 is MNHNS and CDR2 is SASEGT. CDR3 size: 14 residues. The V gene end was trimmed by 6 bases and the J gene end by 7 bases; junction bases not matched to a gene: 8. For the CDR3, the DNA is TGTGCCAGCAGGGGGAGACAGGGAAGTGAAAAACTGTTTTTT. This sequence encodes CASRGRQGSEKLFF.

The chain carries TRBV7-3 and TRBJ2-1; perhaps TRBD1 as D (6 bases). With 5 bases removed from V and 4 bases from J, the gap between germline ends came to 9 bases. Germline CDR1 SGHTA, CDR2 FQGTGA. This CDR3 contains 13 residues. Here the CDR3 reads CASSETGYNEQFF. The CDR3 coding sequence is TGTGCCAGCAGCGAGACAGGATACAATGAGCAGTTCTTC.

The sample holds one count of this clone. The chain combines TRBV6-1 with TRBJ2-7; 7 nucleotides line up with TRBD1. V shed 5 bases, J shed 5 bases, and the junction held 12 bases outside the gene matches. Germline CDR1 MNHNS, CDR2 SASEGT. This CDR3 is 15 amino acids long. The CDR3 loop is CASSHTRVGGNEQYF. Written as DNA, the CDR3 is TGTGCCAGCAGTCATACGCGGGTAGGGGGCAACGAGCAGTACTTC.

V is TRBV28 and J is TRBJ2-2; 12 nucleotides agree with TRBD1. CDR1 and CDR2 (germline): MDHEN, SYDVKM. The CDR3 spans 18 residues. Trimming took 5 bases from V and 3 from J; bases not matched to a gene: 10. The CDR3 DNA reads TGTGCCAGCAGTGGAGAGGGACAGGGGGCGGTTGACACCGGGGAGCTGTTTTTT. Residues: CASSGEGQGAVDTGELFF.

This chain links TRBV28 with TRBJ1-2; D gene uncertain. Germline V gene data show CDR1 as MDHEN and CDR2 as SYDVKM. With 4 bases removed from V and 5 bases from J, the gap between germline ends came to 5 bases. The CDR3 consists of 11 residues. The chain's CDR3 is CASSSNYGYTF. CDR3 nucleotide sequence: TGTGCCAGCAGTTCGAATTATGGCTACACCTTC.

The chain joins TRBV4-3 to TRBJ2-3; D might be TRBD1 (6 bases). The length of the CDR3 is 16 residues. The germline V and J ends were trimmed by 9 bases and 2 bases, with 21 bases remaining between them. Germline lookup yields CDR1 LGHNA and CDR2 YSLEER. This chain's CDR3 is CASAQGHAKPTDTQYF. DNA of the CDR3: TGCGCCAGTGCTCAGGGGCACGCTAAACCCACAGATACGCAGTATTTT.